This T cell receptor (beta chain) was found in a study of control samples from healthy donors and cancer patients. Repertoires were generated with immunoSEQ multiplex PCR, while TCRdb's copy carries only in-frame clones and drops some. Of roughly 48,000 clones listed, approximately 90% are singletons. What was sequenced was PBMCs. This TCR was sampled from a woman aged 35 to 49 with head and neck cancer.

CDR3 in amino acids: CATRWTAAYEQYF. The CDR3 DNA reads TGTGCCACCCGTTGGACAGCCGCCTACGAGCAGTACTTC. This chain uses TRBV24-1 with TRBJ2-7, with D possibly TRBD1 on 6 matching bases. CDR3 length equals 13 residues. V lost 9 bases, J lost 2 bases, and 13 bases lay in between. The germline CDR1 and CDR2 sequences are KGHDR and SFDVKD.